The rows below give T cell receptor beta chains drawn from one sample of a study of shared clonotypes between healthy human individuals. The method was immunoSEQ multiplex PCR; TCRdb's version includes in-frame clones alone and lacks a portion of them. Here the sample spans more than 500,000 clones, approximately 96% being singletons. Sequenced material: naive CD8+ T cells sorted from blood. The source of these receptors is a woman in her twenties or thirties in good health. The CDR3 runs from the conserved cysteine through the conserved F or W. The D gene is left open where the match is weak. Some rows have no size entry. The others give once, few or many, or a class for an expanded clone.

size	V	J	D	DNA	CDR3
NA	TRBV19	TRBJ2-6	TRBD1	TGTGCCAGTACCCCACCGGGACAGGGGCTGTATAGTGGGGCCAACGTCCTGACTTTC	CASTPPGQGLYSGANVLTF
NA	TRBV27	TRBJ2-7	TRBD1	TGTGCCAGCAGCCCCGGGACAGGGTATGAGCAGTACTTC	CASSPGTGYEQYF
NA	TRBV5-1	TRBJ1-2	NA	TGCGCCAGCAGCTCGACCGGGACACACACCCTGGGCTATGGCTACACCTTC	CASSSTGTHTLGYGYTF
NA	TRBV10-3	TRBJ1-2	TRBD1	TGTGCCATCAGTGTATCGGTGCAGGGGGCCCGGGCGGACGGCTACACCTTC	CAISVSVQGARADGYTF
NA	TRBV2	TRBJ2-7	NA	TGTGCCAGCTGTGTGGCAGGAGAAACTTACGAGCAGTACTTC	CASCVAGETYEQYF
NA	TRBV5-8	TRBJ1-5	NA	TGTGCCAGCAGCTTATTTGGCCGCACGGGTTTTGGCAATCAGCCCCAGCATTTT	CASSLFGRTGFGNQPQHF
NA	TRBV15	TRBJ2-3	NA	TGTGCCACCAGCAGAGCTACAGGGCCAATTGTCACAGATACGCAGTATTTT	CATSRATGPIVTDTQYF
NA	TRBV14	TRBJ2-7	TRBD1	TGTGCCAGCAGCCAAGATCATTGGGGACAGGGGAATTTAGGGCAGTACTTC	CASSQDHWGQGNLGQYF
NA	TRBV28	TRBJ1-4	TRBD1	TGTGCCAGCAGTTTGGAGGGGGCGAGCGAAAAACTGTTTTTT	CASSLEGASEKLFF
NA	TRBV28	TRBJ1-1	NA	TGTGCCAGCAGTTTGCACAGCAGGAACACTGAAGCTTTCTTT	CASSLHSRNTEAFF
NA	TRBV29-1	TRBJ1-1	NA	TGCAGCGTTGAAAGAGGGGTGCAGGGAGCTTTCTTT	CSVERGVQGAFF
once	TRBV11-2	TRBJ1-4	NA	TGTGCCAGCAGCTTAGCACAGGGAGGGCGACTGTTTTTT	CASSLAQGGRLFF
NA	TRBV29-1	TRBJ2-7	NA	TGCAGCGTTGAAGGCGGGTTGCCAACCTACGAGCAGTACTTC	CSVEGGLPTYEQYF
NA	TRBV29-1	TRBJ2-1	TRBD1	TGCAGCGCAGTAGGGGGGGACAGGGGAGGCTCCTACAATGAGCAGTTCTTC	CSAVGGDRGGSYNEQFF
once	TRBV9	TRBJ1-1	NA	TGTGCCAGCAGCGGTCCGGGGGCCGCTTTCTTT	CASSGPGAAFF
NA	TRBV29-1	TRBJ2-7	NA	TGCAGCGTTGAGGTTGGATACGAGCAGTACTTC	CSVEVGYEQYF
once	TRBV7-8	TRBJ2-2	NA	TGTGCCAGCAGCCCTCCGGGGGACGAGAACACCGGGGAGCTGTTTTTT	CASSPPGDENTGELFF
NA	TRBV4-1	TRBJ2-1	NA	TGCGCCAGCGGGACTCTAGTTACTTATGAGCAGTTCTTC	CASGTLVTYEQFF
NA	TRBV9	TRBJ2-7	NA	TGTGCCAGCAGCCCGGGTGGGGACGCCTACTACGAGCAGTACTTC	CASSPGGDAYYEQYF
NA	TRBV27	TRBJ2-3	NA	TGTGCCAGCAGTACAACTAACGAGCGGATGGCAGAAGATACGCAGTATTTT	CASSTTNERMAEDTQYF
NA	TRBV27	TRBJ1-2	NA	TGTGCCAGCAGACCCCGTTTGGGGCGGGGGATTCATGGCTACACCTTC	CASRPRLGRGIHGYTF
NA	TRBV27	TRBJ1-5	NA	TGTGCCAGCAGGCAGGGAGCGAGCAATCAGCCCCAGCATTTT	CASRQGASNQPQHF